This passage covers 4 T cell receptor beta chains from one sample sequenced in a study of cytomegalovirus exposure and HLA in healthy donors. PCR used 60 Vbeta primers and 13 Jbeta primers. Clones were sequenced by immunoSEQ multiplex PCR, and TCRdb holds only the in-frame ones, with some missing. The sample contains roughly 120,000 clones, 15% to 19% of which appear only once. Sequencing used PBMCs. The receptors derive from a woman aged 18-35 years in good health and CMV-seronegative.

The chain is built from TRBV2 and TRBJ1-2, with D hard to call. This CDR3 is 13 amino acids long. The germline V gene encodes CDR1 SNHLY and CDR2 FYNNEI. The V end was cut by 3 bases, the J end by 9 bases, with 14 bases between. CDR3 sequence: CASSDRRVMSYTF. Here the CDR3 DNA reads TGTGCCAGCAGTGATAGGAGAGTTATGAGCTACACCTTC.

The chain is built from TRBV6-5 and TRBJ2-7; 10 positions match TRBD2. The CDR3 is 14 residues long. Germline loops: CDR1 MNHEY, CDR2 SVGAGI. V lost 6 bases to trimming and J lost 2 bases; unmatched junction nucleotides: 4. As DNA, the CDR3 is TGTGCCAGCAGCCTCGGGACTAGCGCCTACGAGCAGTACTTC. It encodes CASSLGTSAYEQYF.

This clone was seen a few times. V gene TRBV27 combines with J gene TRBJ1-2; D remains ambiguous. V lost 5 bases and J 8 bases, leaving 24 bases between the germline ends. Germline-derived CDR1 and CDR2 are MNHEY and SMNVEV (reference sequence). The length of the CDR3 is 16 residues. CDR3 sequence (DNA): TGTGCCAGCAGTGCCGACAAACTCCGCCGGGAAGAGGGCTACACCTTC. Its translation: CASSADKLRREEGYTF.

This chain uses TRBV4-2 with TRBJ1-2; 7 bases align to TRBD1. The germline gives CDR1 LGHNA, CDR2 YNFKEQ. CDR3 length equals 18 residues. V lost 1 base to trimming and J lost 0 bases; unmatched junction nucleotides: 11. The CDR3 here is CASSQGPGTALSNYGYTF. The CDR3 coding sequence is TGTGCCAGCAGCCAAGGACCCGGGACAGCTTTGTCTAACTATGGCTACACCTTC.